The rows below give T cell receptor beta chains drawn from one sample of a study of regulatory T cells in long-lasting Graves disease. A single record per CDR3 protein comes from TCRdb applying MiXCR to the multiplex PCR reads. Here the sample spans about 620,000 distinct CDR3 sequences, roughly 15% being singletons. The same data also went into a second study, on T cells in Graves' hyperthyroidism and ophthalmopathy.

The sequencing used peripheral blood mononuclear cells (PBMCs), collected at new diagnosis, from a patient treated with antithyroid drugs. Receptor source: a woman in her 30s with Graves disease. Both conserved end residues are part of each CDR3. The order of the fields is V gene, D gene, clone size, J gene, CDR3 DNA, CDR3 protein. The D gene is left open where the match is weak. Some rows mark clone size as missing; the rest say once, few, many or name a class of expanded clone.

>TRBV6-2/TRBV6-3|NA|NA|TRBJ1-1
TGTGCCACCGCACTTGGAACCATAAACACTGAAGCTTTCTTT
CATALGTINTEAFF
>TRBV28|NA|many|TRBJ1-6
TGTGCCAGCAGTTTTGGCCTGCAAAATTCACCCCTCCACTTT
CASSFGLQNSPLHF
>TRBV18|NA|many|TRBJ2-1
TGTGCCAGCTCACGGGCTAACAATGAGCAGTTCTTC
CASSRANNEQFF
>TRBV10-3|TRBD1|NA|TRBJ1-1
TGTGCCATCAGGGATGCAGGGGGCCTTCGGGGCACTGAAGCTTTCTTT
CAIRDAGGLRGTEAFF
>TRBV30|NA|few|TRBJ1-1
TGTGCCTGGAGTGCTCAGTATCTAGCTTTCTTT
CAWSAQYLAFF
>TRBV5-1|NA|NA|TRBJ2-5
TGCGCCAGCAGCTTGATGGGACACATGGAGACCCAGTACTTC
CASSLMGHMETQYF
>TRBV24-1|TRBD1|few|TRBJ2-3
TGTGCCACCAGTGATAACAGGGGAATGGGCACAGATACGCAGTATTTT
CATSDNRGMGTDTQYF
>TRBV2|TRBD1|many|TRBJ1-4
TGTGCCAGCAGTGTTCAGGGGGCAGGATCTAATGAAAAACTGTTTTTT
CASSVQGAGSNEKLFF
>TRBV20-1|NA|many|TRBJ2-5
TGCAGTGCCACCTACACGAGTGGGACCCAGTACTTC
CSATYTSGTQYF
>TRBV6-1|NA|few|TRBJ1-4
TGTGCCAGCAGTGAGATGGCAACTAATGAAAAACTGTTTTTT
CASSEMATNEKLFF
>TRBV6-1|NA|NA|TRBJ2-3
TGTGCCAGCAGGACAGGTTTTGGAGATACGCAGTATTTT
CASRTGFGDTQYF
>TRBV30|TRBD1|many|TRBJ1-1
TGTGCCTATCGGACAGGGGCATCTACTGAAGCTTTCTTT
CAYRTGASTEAFF
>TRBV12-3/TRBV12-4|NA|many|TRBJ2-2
TGTGCCAGCAGTTTAGCACCGCAGGGAACCGGGGAGCTGTTTTTT
CASSLAPQGTGELFF
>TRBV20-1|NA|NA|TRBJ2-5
TGCAGTGCTAGGAGACAGGGGTTTGGGACTAGGGGAGAGACCCAGTACTTC
CSARRQGFGTRGETQYF
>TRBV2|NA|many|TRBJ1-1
TGTGCCCGACAGAACAGCATGAACACTGAAGCTTTCTTT
CARQNSMNTEAFF
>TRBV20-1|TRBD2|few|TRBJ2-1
TGCAGTGCCACACTTTACCCGCTAGCGGCCTACAATGAGCAGTTCTTC
CSATLYPLAAYNEQFF
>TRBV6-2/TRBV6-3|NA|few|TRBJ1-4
TGTGCCAGCACCTCTCATGAAAAACTGTTTTTT
CASTSHEKLFF
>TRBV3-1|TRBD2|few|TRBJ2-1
TGTGCCAGCAGCCCTTTAACCGGGACTAGCAATGAGCAGTTCTTC
CASSPLTGTSNEQFF
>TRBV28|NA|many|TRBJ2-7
TGTGCCAGCAGCCGTAACCCGGGAGAGCAGTACTTC
CASSRNPGEQYF
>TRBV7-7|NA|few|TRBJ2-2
TGTGCTAGCAGCCCCGGGCCCCCAGCGAACACCGGGGAGCTGTTTTTT
CASSPGPPANTGELFF
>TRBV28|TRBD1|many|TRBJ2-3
TGTGCCAGCAGTTTGACAGGGGTTGCCCGGCCCGATACGCAGTATTTT
CASSLTGVARPDTQYF
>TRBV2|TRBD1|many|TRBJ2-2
TGTGCCAGCAGTGATGACAGGGGGACCACCGGGGAGCTGTTTTTT
CASSDDRGTTGELFF
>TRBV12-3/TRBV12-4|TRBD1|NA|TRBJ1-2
TGTGCCAGCAGTTTAGCGCCCGGACAGGAGGCTCGGGGCTACACCTTC
CASSLAPGQEARGYTF
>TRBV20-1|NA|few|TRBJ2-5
TGCAGTGCTAGCGGCACTCAAGAGACCCAGTACTTC
CSASGTQETQYF
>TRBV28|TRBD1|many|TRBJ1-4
TGTGCCAGCAGCTTTTGGACCGGACAGGGAGGGAAAAAACTGTTTTTT
CASSFWTGQGGKKLFF
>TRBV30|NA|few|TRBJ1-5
TGTGCCTGGAGTGTAGCAGAGAATCAGCCCCAGCATTTT
CAWSVAENQPQHF
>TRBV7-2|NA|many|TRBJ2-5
TGTGCCAGCAGCTCGACTCCTTTAAGTGCGGCGACCCAGTACTTC
CASSSTPLSAATQYF
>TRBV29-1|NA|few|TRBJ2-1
TGCAGCTCCCGATCCGGGACTGCTTACAATGAGCAGTTCTTC
CSSRSGTAYNEQFF
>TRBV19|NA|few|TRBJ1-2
TGTGCCAGTAGTACCCCCCTTCAGGGCTTCTATGGCTACACCTTC
CASSTPLQGFYGYTF
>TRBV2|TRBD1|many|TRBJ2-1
TGTGCCGTCTACAGGGGCCAAAACTACAATGAGCAGTTCTTC
CAVYRGQNYNEQFF
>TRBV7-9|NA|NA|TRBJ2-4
TGTGCCAGCAGCTTGGGCCCGTGGGCCCCCTTAAAGTACTTC
CASSLGPWAPLKYF
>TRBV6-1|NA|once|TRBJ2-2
TGTGCCAGCACCCCGAGTGGCTATAACACCGGGGAGCTGTTTTTT
CASTPSGYNTGELFF
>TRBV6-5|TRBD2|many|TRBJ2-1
TGTGCCAGCAGTTACTCCGGACTAGCGGCTTCCTACAATGAGCAGTTCTTC
CASSYSGLAASYNEQFF
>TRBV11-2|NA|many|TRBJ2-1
TGTGCCAGCAGCTTATGGGGGGCAGGCCAGAGCTCCTACAATGAGCAGTTCTTC
CASSLWGAGQSSYNEQFF
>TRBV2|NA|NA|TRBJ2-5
TGTGCCAGCAGTGAGAGATATACCCAAGAGACCCAGTACTTC
CASSERYTQETQYF
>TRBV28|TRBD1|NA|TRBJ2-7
TGTGCCAGCAGTGCCCCGACAGGGACGAACCACGAGCAGTACTTC
CASSAPTGTNHEQYF
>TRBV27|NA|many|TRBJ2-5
TGTGCCAGCAGTTTATCAGGGGTTTTAGGAGAGACCCAGTACTTC
CASSLSGVLGETQYF
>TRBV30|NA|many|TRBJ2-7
TGTGCCTGGAGTAGGGGGTTTACCCACGAGCAGTACTTC
CAWSRGFTHEQYF
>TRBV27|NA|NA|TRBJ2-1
TGTGCCAGCAGCCTCCATGGGGGAGAGCAGTTCTTC
CASSLHGGEQFF
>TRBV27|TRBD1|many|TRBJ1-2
TGTGCCAGCAGTTCCAGGACAGGTGGCTTAGGAAGCTACACCTTC
CASSSRTGGLGSYTF
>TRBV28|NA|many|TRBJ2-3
TGTGCCAGCAGGAGGGACCCCACAGATACGCAGTATTTT
CASRRDPTDTQYF
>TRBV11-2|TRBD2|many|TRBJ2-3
TGTGCCAGCAGCTTAGGCGGGAGTGGGACAGATACGCAGTATTTT
CASSLGGSGTDTQYF
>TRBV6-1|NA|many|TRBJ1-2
TGTGCCAGCACCAACGGGGGGACGAACTATGGCTACACCTTC
CASTNGGTNYGYTF
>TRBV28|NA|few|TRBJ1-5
TGTGCCAGCAGTTTGGACAGTTTCCAGCCCCAGCATTTT
CASSLDSFQPQHF
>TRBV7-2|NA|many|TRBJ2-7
TGTGCCAGCAGCTTAATGGGCAATGCTTTCTCCTACGAGCAGTACTTC
CASSLMGNAFSYEQYF
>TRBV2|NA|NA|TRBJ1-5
TGTGCCAGCACGGAGGAGTTGGGGCCTAATCAGCCCCAGCATTTT
CASTEELGPNQPQHF
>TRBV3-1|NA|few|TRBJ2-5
TGTGCCAGCAGCCAAGTGGCTCAGACCCAGTACTTC
CASSQVAQTQYF
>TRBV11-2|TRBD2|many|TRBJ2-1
TGTGCCAGCAGCTTAGGTTGGGGGACTAGTGGTGAGCAGTTCTTC
CASSLGWGTSGEQFF
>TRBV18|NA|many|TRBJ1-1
TGTGCCAGCAGCCCGACAGTGAACACTGAAGCTTTCTTT
CASSPTVNTEAFF
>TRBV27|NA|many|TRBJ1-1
TGTGCCAGCAGTTTATCCGGCTTTTTGGGAACTGAAGCTTTCTTT
CASSLSGFLGTEAFF
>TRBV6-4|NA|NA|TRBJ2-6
TGTGCCAGCAGTCCGGGGGCCGGGGCCAACGTCCTGACTTTC
CASSPGAGANVLTF
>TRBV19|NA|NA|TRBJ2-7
TGTGCCAGTAGTATCCTCCCGGGCAGGGTCTACGAGCAGTACTTC
CASSILPGRVYEQYF
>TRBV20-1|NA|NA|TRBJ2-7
TGCAGTGCACAACGAAGGGGACAAGCCTACGAGCAGTACTTC
CSAQRRGQAYEQYF
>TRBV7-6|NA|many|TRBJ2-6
TGTGCCAGCAGCGAACAGAGCTCTGGGGCCAACGTCCTGACTTTC
CASSEQSSGANVLTF
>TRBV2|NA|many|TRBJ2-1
TGTGCCAGCAGGGTGGAGGGGGGAGGGGTCCCTTTCTTC
CASRVEGGGVPFF